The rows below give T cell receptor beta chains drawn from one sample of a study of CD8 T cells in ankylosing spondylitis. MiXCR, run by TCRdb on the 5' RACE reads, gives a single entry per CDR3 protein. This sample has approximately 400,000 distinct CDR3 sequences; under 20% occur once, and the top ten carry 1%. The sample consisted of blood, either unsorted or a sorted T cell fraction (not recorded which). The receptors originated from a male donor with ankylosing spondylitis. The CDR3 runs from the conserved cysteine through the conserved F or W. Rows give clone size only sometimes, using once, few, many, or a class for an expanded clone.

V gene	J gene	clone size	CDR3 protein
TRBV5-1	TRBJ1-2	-	CASSQQDYGYTF
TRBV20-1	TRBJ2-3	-	CSARDPKQKTDTQYF
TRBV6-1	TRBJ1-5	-	CASRSSRTAAFGPQHF
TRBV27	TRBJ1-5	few	CAGPSGDQPQHF
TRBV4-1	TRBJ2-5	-	CASSQPTGAAKQETQYF
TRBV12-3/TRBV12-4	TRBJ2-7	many	CASSLAGIGYEQYF
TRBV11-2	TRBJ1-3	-	CASSSGAQGNTIYF
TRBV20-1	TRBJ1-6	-	CSARDYSRDYNSPLHF
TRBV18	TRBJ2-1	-	CASSAGGTYNEQFF
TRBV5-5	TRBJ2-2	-	CASSLGWDSLTGELFF
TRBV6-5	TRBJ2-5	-	CASSSPRTSGQETQYF
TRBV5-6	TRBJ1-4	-	CASSLFGTLTNEKLFF
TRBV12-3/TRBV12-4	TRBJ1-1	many	CASSLAAVLNTEAFF
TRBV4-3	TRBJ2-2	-	CASSQSENTGELFF
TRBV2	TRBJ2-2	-	CASRVGGGVTGELFF
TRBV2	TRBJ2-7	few	CASKVAGGSYEQYF
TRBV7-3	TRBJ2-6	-	CASSPSGTLNSGANVLTF
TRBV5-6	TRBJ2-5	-	CASSPSWTGEETQYF
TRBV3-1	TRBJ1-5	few	CASSQGGVTAGPQHF
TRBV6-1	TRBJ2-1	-	CASRLLAGGTNEQFF
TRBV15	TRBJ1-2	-	CATSTGTGPKDNYGYTF
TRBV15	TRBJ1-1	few	CATSGRGQLNTEAFF
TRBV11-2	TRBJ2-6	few	CASSLGYTSSGANVLTF
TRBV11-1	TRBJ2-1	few	CASSLVGVRSGTLNEQFF
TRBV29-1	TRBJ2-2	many	CSVEDGGRGELFF
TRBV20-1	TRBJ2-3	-	CSARDTPRTDTQYF
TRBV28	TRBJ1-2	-	CASSPLYAVGDYGYTF
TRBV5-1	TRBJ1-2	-	CASSREAQGYGYTF
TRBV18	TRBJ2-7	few	CASSPGTQSYEQYF
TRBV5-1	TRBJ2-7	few	CASSLGTSGEQYF
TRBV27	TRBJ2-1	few	CASSFKTGVSNEQFF
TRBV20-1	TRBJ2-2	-	CSARDRRTGSDGELFF
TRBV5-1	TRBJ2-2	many	CASSFGALNVNTGELFF
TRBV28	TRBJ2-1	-	CASRGTSGSFNEQFF
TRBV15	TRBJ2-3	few	CATSRDRKGGTDTQYF
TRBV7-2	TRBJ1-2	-	CASSLSGQGYYGYTF
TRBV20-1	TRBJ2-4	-	CSATGTQKNIQYF
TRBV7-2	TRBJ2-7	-	CASSLRSGQGSYEQYF
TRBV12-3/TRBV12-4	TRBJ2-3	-	CASSYSGSADTQYF
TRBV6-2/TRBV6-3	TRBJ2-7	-	CASSDTIPRVEQYF
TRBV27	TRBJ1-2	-	CASTPFGTGIYGYTF
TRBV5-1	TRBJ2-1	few	CASSPRTGGDYNEQFF
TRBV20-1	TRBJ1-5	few	CSASRGINQPQHF
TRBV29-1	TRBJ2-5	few	CSVAPQTSGMRRETQYF
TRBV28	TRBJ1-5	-	CASTPTRDRSSGNQPQHF